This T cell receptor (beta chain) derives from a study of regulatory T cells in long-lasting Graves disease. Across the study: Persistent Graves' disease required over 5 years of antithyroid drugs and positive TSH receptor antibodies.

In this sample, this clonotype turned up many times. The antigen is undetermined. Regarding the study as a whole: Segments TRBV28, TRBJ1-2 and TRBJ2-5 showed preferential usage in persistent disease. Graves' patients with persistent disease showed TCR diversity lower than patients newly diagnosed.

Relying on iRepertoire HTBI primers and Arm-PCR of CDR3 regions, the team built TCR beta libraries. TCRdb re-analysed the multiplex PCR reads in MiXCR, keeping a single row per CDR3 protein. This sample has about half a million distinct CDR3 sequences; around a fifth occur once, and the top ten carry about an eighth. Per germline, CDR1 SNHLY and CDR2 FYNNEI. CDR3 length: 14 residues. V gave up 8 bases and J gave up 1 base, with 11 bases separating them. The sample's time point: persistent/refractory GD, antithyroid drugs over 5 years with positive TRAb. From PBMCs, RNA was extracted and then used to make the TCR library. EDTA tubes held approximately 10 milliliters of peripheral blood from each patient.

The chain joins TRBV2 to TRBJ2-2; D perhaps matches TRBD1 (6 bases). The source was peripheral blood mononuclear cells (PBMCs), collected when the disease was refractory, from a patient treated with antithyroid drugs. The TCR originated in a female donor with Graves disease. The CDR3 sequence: CASALTGNTGELFF. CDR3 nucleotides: TGTGCCAGCGCGCTGACAGGGAACACCGGGGAGCTGTTTTTT.